This paragraph reports one TCR beta chain. These data are taken from a study of siplizumab effects on memory and regulatory T cells. The CDR3 is 14 amino acids. Trimming took 5 bases from V and 0 from J, leaving 11 bases between them. Germline CDR1 and CDR2: GTSNPN and SVGIG (reference sequence). TCRdb's copy holds only in-frame clones and misses some; the assay was immunoSEQ multiplex PCR. Of some 97,000 clones listed, around 93% are singletons. The sequence derives from a human donor in good health. The chain carries TRBV30 and TRBJ1-3; D remains unclear. The specimen sequenced was non-Treg CD4+ T cells sorted from blood. CDR3 protein: CAWAGSSSGNTIYF. In nucleotides, the CDR3 is TGTGCCTGGGCTGGGAGCTCCTCTGGAAACACCATATATTTT.